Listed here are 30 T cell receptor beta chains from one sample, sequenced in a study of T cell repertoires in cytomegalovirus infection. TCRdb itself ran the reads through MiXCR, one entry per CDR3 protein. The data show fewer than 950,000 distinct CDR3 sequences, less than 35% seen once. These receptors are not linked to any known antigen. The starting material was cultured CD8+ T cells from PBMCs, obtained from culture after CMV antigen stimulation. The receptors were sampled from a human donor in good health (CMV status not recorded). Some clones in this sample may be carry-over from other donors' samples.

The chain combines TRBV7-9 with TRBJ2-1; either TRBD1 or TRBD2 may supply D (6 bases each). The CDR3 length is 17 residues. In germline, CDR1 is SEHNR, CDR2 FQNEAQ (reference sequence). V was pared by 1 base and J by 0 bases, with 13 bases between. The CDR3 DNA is TGTGCCAGCAGCTTAGACCGGGGGCCTCGCTCCTACAATGAGCAGTTCTTC. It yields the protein CASSLDRGPRSYNEQFF.

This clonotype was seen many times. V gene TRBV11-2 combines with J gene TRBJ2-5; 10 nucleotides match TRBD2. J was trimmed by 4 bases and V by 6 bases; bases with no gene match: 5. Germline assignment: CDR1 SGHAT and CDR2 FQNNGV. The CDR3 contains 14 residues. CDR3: CASRILAGLETQYF. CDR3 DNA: TGTGCCAGCAGAATACTAGCGGGGTTAGAGACCCAGTACTTC.

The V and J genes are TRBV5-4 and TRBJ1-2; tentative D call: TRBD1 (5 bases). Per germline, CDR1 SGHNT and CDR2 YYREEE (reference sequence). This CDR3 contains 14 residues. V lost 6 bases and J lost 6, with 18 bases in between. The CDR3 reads CASIPEGRVDGYTF. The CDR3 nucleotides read TGTGCCAGCATCCCCGAGGGCAGGGTTGATGGCTACACCTTC.

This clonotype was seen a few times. The CDR3 protein is CASSLWSGRTDSPLHF. The CDR3 DNA is TGTGCCAGCAGTTTATGGTCAGGGAGGACAGATTCACCCCTCCACTTT. The chain recombines TRBV27 with TRBJ1-6, with a possible D match to TRBD1 (6 bases). V lost 1 base to trimming and J lost 8 bases, with 15 bases between them. This CDR3 region has 16 residues. From germline, CDR1 is MNHEY and CDR2 SMNVEV (reference sequence).

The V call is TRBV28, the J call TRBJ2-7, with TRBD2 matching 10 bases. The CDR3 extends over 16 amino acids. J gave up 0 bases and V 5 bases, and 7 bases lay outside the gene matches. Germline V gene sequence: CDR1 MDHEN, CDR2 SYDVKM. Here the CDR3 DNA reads TGTGCCAGCAGTCCAGGGACTAGCGTTAGCTCCTACGAGCAGTACGTC. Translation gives CASSPGTSVSSYEQYV.

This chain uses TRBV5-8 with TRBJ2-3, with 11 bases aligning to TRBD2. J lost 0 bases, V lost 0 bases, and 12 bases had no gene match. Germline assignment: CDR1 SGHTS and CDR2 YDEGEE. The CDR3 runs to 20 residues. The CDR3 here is CASSLAAASGGTGSTDTQYF. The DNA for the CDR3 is TGTGCCAGCAGCTTGGCGGCGGCTAGCGGGGGGACCGGAAGCACAGATACGCAGTATTTT.

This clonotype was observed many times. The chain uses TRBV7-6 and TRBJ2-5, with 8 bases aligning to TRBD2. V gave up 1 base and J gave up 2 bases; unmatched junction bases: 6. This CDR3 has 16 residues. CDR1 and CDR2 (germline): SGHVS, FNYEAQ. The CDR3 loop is CASSLGPAGAQETQYF. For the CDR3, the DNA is TGTGCCAGCAGCTTAGGGCCAGCGGGGGCACAAGAGACCCAGTACTTC.

In DNA, the CDR3 is TGTGCCAGCTCACAACAGGGTATCATTGACAATGAGCAGTTCTTC. Residues: CASSQQGIIDNEQFF. V is TRBV18 and J is TRBJ2-1; perhaps TRBD1 as D (6 bases). V was pared by 4 bases and J by 5 bases, with 15 bases between. Germline CDR1 is KGHSH and CDR2 is LQKENI. The CDR3 runs 15 residues.

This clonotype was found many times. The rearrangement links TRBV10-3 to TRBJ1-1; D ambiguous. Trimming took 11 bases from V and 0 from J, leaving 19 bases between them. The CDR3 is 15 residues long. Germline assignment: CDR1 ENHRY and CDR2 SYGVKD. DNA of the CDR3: TGTGCCTCCCAAGGCACAGTGGGCCTGAACACTGAAGCTTTCTTT. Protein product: CASQGTVGLNTEAFF.

The CDR3 sequence: CASTTRQVGNTIYF. CDR3 sequence (DNA): TGTGCCAGCACCACCCGACAGGTCGGAAACACCATATATTTT. The rearrangement joins TRBV7-9 to TRBJ1-3; a possible D gene is TRBD1 (6 bases). Looked up from germline, CDR1 is SEHNR and CDR2 is FQNEAQ (reference sequence). The CDR3 is 14 amino acids. V dropped 7 bases and J dropped 4 bases, with 14 bases sitting between them.

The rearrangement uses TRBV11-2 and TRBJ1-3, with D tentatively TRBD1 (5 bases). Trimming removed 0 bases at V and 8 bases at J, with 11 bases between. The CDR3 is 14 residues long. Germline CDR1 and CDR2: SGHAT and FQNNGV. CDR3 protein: CASSLDTGWDTIYF. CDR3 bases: TGTGCCAGCAGCTTAGATACAGGCTGGGACACCATATATTTT.

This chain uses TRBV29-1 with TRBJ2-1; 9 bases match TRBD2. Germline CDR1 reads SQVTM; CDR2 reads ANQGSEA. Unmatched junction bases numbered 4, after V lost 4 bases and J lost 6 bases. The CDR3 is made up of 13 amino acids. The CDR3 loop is CSVALAGFNEQFF. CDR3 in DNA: TGCAGCGTTGCTCTAGCGGGGTTCAATGAGCAGTTCTTC.

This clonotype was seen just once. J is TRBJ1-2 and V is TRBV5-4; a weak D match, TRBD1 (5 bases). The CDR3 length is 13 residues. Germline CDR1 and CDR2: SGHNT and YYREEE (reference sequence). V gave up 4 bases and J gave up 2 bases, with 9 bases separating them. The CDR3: CASSMGTNYGYTF. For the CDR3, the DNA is TGTGCCAGCAGCATGGGGACCAACTATGGCTACACCTTC.

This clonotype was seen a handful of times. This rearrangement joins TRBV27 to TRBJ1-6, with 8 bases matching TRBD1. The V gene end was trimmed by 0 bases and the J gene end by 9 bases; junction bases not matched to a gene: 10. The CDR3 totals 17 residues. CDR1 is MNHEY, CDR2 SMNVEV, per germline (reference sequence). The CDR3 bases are TGTGCCAGCAGTTTATCTGTCAGGACAGGGCGGGGTTCACCCCTCCACTTT. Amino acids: CASSLSVRTGRGSPLHF.

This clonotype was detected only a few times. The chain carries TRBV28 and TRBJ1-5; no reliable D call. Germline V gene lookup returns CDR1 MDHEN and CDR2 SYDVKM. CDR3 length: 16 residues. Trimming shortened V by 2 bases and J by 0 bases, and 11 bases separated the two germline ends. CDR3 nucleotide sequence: TGTGCCAGCAGTTTAGTGGAGGTTTCTAGCAATCAGCCCCAGCATTTT. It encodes CASSLVEVSSNQPQHF.

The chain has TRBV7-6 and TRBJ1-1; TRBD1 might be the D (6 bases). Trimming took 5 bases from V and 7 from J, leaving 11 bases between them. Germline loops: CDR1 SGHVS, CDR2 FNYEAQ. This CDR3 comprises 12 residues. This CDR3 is CASSHATGEAFF. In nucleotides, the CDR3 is TGTGCCAGCAGCCACGCGACAGGTGAAGCTTTCTTT.

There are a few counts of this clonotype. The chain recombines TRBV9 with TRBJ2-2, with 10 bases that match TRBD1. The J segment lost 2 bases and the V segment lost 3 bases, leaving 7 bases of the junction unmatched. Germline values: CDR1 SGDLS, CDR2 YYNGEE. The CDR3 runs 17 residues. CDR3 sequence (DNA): TGTGCCAGCAGCGCACCCGGGACAGGGGCAAACACCGGGGAGCTGTTTTTT. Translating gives CASSAPGTGANTGELFF.

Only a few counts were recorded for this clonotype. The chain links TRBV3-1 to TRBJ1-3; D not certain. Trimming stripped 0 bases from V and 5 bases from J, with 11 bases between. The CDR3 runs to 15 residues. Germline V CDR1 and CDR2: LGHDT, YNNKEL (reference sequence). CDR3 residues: CASSQDISLRNTIYF. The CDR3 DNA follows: TGTGCCAGCAGCCAAGATATAAGCCTACGAAACACCATATATTTT.

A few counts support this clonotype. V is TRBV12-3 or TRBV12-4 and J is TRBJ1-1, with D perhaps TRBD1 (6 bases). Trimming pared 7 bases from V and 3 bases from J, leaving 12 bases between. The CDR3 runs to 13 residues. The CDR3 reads CASIVTGYTEAFF. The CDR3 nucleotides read TGTGCCAGCATTGTCACAGGGTACACTGAAGCTTTCTTT.

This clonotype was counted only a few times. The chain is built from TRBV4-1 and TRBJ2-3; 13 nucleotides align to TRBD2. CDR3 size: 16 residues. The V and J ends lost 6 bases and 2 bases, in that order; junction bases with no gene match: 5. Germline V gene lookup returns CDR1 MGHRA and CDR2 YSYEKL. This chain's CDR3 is CASSKTSGGFTDTQYF. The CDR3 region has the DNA TGCGCCAGCAGTAAGACTAGCGGGGGGTTCACAGATACGCAGTATTTT.

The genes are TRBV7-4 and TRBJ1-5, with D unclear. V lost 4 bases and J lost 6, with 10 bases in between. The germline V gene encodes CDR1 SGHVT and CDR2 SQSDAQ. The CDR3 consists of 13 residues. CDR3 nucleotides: TGTGCCAGCAGCTCATCGACGTGTCAGCCCCAGCATTTT. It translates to CASSSSTCQPQHF. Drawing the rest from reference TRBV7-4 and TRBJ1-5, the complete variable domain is GAGVSQSPRYKVAKRGRDVALRCDSISGHVTLYWYRQTLGQGSEVLTYSQSDAQRDKSGRPSGRFSAERPERSVSTLKIQRTEQGDSAVYLCASSSSTCQPQHFGDGTRLSIL.

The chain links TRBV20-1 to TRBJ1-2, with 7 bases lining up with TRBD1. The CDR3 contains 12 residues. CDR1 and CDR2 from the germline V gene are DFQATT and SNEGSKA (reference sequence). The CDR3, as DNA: TGCAGATTTACAGGGGAAGATGGTGGCTACACCTTC. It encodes CRFTGEDGGYTF.

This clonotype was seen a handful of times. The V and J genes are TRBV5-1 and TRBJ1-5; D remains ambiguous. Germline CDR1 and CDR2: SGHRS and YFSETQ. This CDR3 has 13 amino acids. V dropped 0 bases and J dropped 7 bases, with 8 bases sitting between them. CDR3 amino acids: CASSLAPEQPQHF. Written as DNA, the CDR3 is TGCGCCAGCAGCTTGGCCCCCGAGCAGCCCCAGCATTTT. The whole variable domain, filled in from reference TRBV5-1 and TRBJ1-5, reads KAGVTQTPRYLIKTRGQQVTLSCSPISGHRSVSWYQQTPGQGLQFLFEYFSETQRNKGNFPGRFSGRQFSNSRSEMNVSTLELGDSALYLCASSLAPEQPQHFGDGTRLSIL.

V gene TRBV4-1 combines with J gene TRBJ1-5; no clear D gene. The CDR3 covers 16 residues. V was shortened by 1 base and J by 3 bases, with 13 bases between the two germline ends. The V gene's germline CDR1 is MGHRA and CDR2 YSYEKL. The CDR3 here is CASSQVRAASNQPQHF. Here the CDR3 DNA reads TGCGCCAGCAGCCAAGTTAGGGCAGCGTCCAATCAGCCCCAGCATTTT.

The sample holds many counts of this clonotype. The CDR3 nucleotides are TGTGCCAGCAGCCCCCTCCGGACAACTAATGAAAAACTGTTTTTT. Its translation is CASSPLRTTNEKLFF. The J gene is TRBJ1-4, the V gene TRBV7-2; D remains unclear. Germline loops: CDR1 SGHTA, CDR2 FQGNSA. This CDR3 region has 15 residues. Trimming took 5 bases from V and 0 from J, leaving 10 bases between them.

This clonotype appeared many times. The chain's CDR3 is CASSLPDRDEQYF. The CDR3 DNA reads TGTGCCAGCAGCTTACCGGACAGGGACGAGCAGTACTTC. The genes are TRBV7-9 and TRBJ2-7; 8 bases are a match to TRBD1. Germline V lookup: CDR1 SEHNR, CDR2 FQNEAQ (reference sequence). The CDR3 runs 13 residues. The trim removed 2 bases at V and 5 bases at J, leaving 2 bases unmatched.

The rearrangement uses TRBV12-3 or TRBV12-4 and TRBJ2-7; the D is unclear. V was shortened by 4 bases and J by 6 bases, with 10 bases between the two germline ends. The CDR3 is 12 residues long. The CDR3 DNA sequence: TGTGCCAGCAGTTCACAGAGCTCCGAGCAGTACTTC. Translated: CASSSQSSEQYF.

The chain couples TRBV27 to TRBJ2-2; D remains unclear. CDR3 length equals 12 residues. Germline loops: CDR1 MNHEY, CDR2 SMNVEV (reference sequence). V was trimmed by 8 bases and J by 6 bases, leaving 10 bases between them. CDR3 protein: CASRRGAGELFF. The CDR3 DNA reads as TGTGCCAGCCGCCGTGGGGCCGGGGAGCTGTTTTTT.

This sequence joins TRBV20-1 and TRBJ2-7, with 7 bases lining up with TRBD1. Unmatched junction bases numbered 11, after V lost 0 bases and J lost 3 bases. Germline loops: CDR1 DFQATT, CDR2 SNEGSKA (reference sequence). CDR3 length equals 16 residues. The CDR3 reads CSARDSWTGNIYEQYF. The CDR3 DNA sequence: TGCAGTGCTAGAGATTCCTGGACAGGCAACATCTACGAGCAGTACTTC.

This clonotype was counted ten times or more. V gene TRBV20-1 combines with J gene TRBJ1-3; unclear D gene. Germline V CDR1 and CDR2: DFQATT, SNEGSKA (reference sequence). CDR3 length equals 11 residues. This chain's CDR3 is CPSRRGNTIYF. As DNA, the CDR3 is TGCCCCTCGCGGAGAGGAAACACCATATATTTT.